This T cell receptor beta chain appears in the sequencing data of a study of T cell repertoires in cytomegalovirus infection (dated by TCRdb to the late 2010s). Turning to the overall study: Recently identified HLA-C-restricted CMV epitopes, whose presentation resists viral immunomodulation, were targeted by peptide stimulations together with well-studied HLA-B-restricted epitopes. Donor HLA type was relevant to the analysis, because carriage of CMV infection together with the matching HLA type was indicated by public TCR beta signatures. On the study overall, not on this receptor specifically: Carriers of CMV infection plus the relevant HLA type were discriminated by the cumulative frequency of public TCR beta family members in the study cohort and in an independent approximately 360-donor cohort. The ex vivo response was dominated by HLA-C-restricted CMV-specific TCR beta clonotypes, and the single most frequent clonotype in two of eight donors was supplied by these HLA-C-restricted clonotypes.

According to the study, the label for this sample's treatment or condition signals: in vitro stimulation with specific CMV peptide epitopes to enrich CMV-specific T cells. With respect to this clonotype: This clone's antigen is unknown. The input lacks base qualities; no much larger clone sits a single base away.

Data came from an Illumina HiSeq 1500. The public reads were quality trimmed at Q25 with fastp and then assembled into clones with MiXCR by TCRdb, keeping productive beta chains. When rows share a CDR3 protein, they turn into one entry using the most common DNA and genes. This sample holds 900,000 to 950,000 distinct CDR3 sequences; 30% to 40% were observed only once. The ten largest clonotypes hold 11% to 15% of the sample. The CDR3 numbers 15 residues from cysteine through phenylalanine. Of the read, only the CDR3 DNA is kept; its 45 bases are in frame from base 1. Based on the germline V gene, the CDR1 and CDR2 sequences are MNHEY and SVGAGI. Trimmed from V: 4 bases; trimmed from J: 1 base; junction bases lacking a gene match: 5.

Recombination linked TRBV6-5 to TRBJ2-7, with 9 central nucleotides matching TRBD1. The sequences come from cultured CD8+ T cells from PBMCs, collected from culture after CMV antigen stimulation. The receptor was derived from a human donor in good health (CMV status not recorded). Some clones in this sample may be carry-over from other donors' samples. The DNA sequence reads TGTGCCAGCAGTTTGGGACAGGGATTTTCCTACGAGCAGTACTTC. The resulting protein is CASSLGQGFSYEQYF.